This TCR beta chain was found in a study of memory CD4+ T cells and cytomegalovirus serostatus. Regarding the study as a whole: About two fifths of the roughly 150 known CMV-associated TCRbeta sequences appeared in CD4+ memory.

Trimming pared 9 bases from V and 6 bases from J, leaving 14 bases between. There are 12 residues in the CDR3. Germline assignment: CDR1 MDHEN and CDR2 SYDVKM. Libraries were prepared by immunoSEQ multiplex PCR; TCRdb keeps only in-frame clonotypes and omits some of them. The data contain under 35,000 clones, about 80% of them singletons. The sort gate was single viable CD3+CD4+CD8-CD45RO+ cells for memory CD4+ T cells. In the case of this clone: The antigen is not known.

The receptor's source is an adult in good health and CMV-seronegative. This sequence joins TRBV28 and TRBJ2-5; no reliable D call. Material: memory CD4+ T cells from blood. In nucleotides, the CDR3 is TGTGCCAGTGTCGGTCTGATGCAGACCCAGTACTTC. It specifies CASVGLMQTQYF.